This T cell receptor beta chain was sequenced for a study of blood T cells in healthy people across ages. Per germline, CDR1 SGHRS and CDR2 YFSETQ. CDR3 length equals 12 residues. The V end lost 5 bases, the J end lost 12 bases, and 15 bases lay between the germline ends. This clonotype was seen more than once but under ten times. Then a second PCR, running about 6 to 11 cycles, was carried out with a sample-barcoded 5' primer and a J-beta primer mix. TCRdb reprocessed the 5' RACE reads via MiXCR and lists one record per CDR3 protein. This sample has nearly 800,000 distinct CDR3 sequences, with about 25% found just once. These data were also reused for a study on T cells of mothers and their children.

The sequencing sample was made of blood. The source is a boy between 10 and 17 years old in good health. The chain joins TRBV5-1 to TRBJ2-1; D tentatively reads TRBD1 or TRBD2 (5 bases each). CDR3 region: CASSTPGPGQFF. The DNA of the CDR3 is TGCGCCAGCAGTACTCCGGGACCCGGGCAGTTCTTC. Filled out from reference TRBV5-1 and TRBJ2-1, the complete variable domain reads KAGVTQTPRYLIKTRGQQVTLSCSPISGHRSVSWYQQTPGQGLQFLFEYFSETQRNKGNFPGRFSGRQFSNSRSEMNVSTLELGDSALYLCASSTPGPGQFFGPGTRLTVL.